This T cell receptor (beta chain) came from a study of CD8 T cells in ankylosing spondylitis. The study's findings and limits: Some motif variants were previously reported in reactive arthritis synovial fluid and blood.

A word on this clonotype: Its cognate antigen is unknown.

TCRdb used MiXCR to reprocess the 5' RACE reads, holding one entry per CDR3 protein. The sample carries roughly 230,000 distinct CDR3 sequences, about 20% recorded once. Sequenced material: blood, either unsorted or a sorted T cell fraction (not recorded which). This sequence originates from a male donor with ankylosing spondylitis or in good health (not recorded which).

Here the CDR3 DNA reads TGTGCCAGCAGCGTAGTCGGGAGTCACGCAGATACGCAGTATTTT. Translated: CASSVVGSHADTQYF. The rearrangement uses TRBV9 and TRBJ2-3; D possibly corresponds to TRBD2 (6 bases). The CDR3 totals 15 residues. Trimming took 0 bases from V and 4 from J, leaving 12 bases between them. The germline gives CDR1 SGDLS, CDR2 YYNGEE.